This TCR beta chain was profiled in a study of cytomegalovirus exposure and HLA in healthy donors. The primer mix had 60 Vbeta and 13 Jbeta primers. Per the authors' pipeline: Per a later analysis, the number of unique TCR beta chains was some 82 million, of which roughly 11 million were shared. Sequencing used immunoSEQ multiplex PCR; TCRdb keeps in-frame clones, though not all of them. V and J calls and clone size are those listed in that table; D and trimming were worked out from the DNA. Of 85,000 to 100,000 clones in the sample, approximately 72% were seen once. The sample comprised PBMCs. The clonotype was recovered from a woman between 35 and 50 years old in good health and CMV-seropositive.

In DNA form, the CDR3 reads TGCGCCAGCAGCTTGGCACTAGCGGAAGAGACCCAGTACTTC. This gives the protein CASSLALAEETQYF. V and J are TRBV5-1 and TRBJ2-5; 8 positions agree with TRBD2. Germline CDR1 SGHRS, CDR2 YFSETQ. The CDR3 runs 14 residues. Trimming took 0 bases from V and 3 from J; bases not matched to a gene: 1.